This is a list of T cell receptor beta chains from one sample in a study of shared clonotypes between healthy human individuals. Method: immunoSEQ multiplex PCR; TCRdb's copy keeps in-frame clones and lacks some. The table has approximately 1,500,000 clones, around 98% seen once. The material sequenced was naive CD4+ T cells sorted from blood. These TCRs come from a young man in good health. Both conserved end residues are part of each CDR3. The D gene is left open where the match is weak. A clone size is listed for some rows: how often the clone was seen (once, few, many), or a class if it is expanded.

cdr3_nt: TGCGCCAGCAGCTTGGAAGGTCACTACGAGCAGTACTTC
cdr3_aa: CASSLEGHYEQYF
clone_size: NA
d_call: NA
j_call: TRBJ2-7
v_call: TRBV5-1
cdr3_length: 13

cdr3_nt: TGTGCCATCAGTGCGGGGGCAGGTGGGACCTTAAATGAAAAACTGTTTTTT
cdr3_aa: CAISAGAGGTLNEKLFF
clone_size: NA
d_call: NA
j_call: TRBJ1-4
v_call: TRBV10-3
cdr3_length: 17

cdr3_nt: TGTGCCAGCAGCCCGACTAGCGGGAGTAGAGGATCCTACAATGAGCAGTTCTTC
cdr3_aa: CASSPTSGSRGSYNEQFF
clone_size: NA
d_call: TRBD2
j_call: TRBJ2-1
v_call: TRBV7-9
cdr3_length: 18

cdr3_nt: TGTGCCAGCAGCGTCTACACAGATACGCAGTATTTT
cdr3_aa: CASSVYTDTQYF
clone_size: NA
d_call: NA
j_call: TRBJ2-3
v_call: TRBV9
cdr3_length: 12

cdr3_nt: TGTGCCAGCACCCCCAGGGGTCCCCGGCCTAACACTGAAGCTTTCTTT
cdr3_aa: CASTPRGPRPNTEAFF
clone_size: NA
d_call: NA
j_call: TRBJ1-1
v_call: TRBV7-8
cdr3_length: 16

cdr3_nt: TGTGCCAGCAGCCTGAGCACAGATACGCAGTATTTT
cdr3_aa: CASSLSTDTQYF
clone_size: NA
d_call: NA
j_call: TRBJ2-3
v_call: TRBV6-6
cdr3_length: 12

cdr3_nt: TGTGCCACCAGCAGAGTTTCCCCGGGACAGGGGTTAGATACGCAGTATTTT
cdr3_aa: CATSRVSPGQGLDTQYF
clone_size: once
d_call: TRBD1
j_call: TRBJ2-3
v_call: TRBV15
cdr3_length: 17

cdr3_nt: TGTGCCAGCGAGCGGGAGCGCGGAGCCGGGGAGCTGTTTTTT
cdr3_aa: CASERERGAGELFF
clone_size: NA
d_call: TRBD2
j_call: TRBJ2-2
v_call: TRBV7-3
cdr3_length: 14

cdr3_nt: TGCGCCAGCAGTGAGACGGGGTCGACCTACGAGCAGTACTTC
cdr3_aa: CASSETGSTYEQYF
clone_size: NA
d_call: NA
j_call: TRBJ2-7
v_call: TRBV10-1
cdr3_length: 14

cdr3_nt: TGTGCCAGCATCGGAGGGCTAGCGGGTTACAATGAGCAGTTCTTC
cdr3_aa: CASIGGLAGYNEQFF
clone_size: NA
d_call: TRBD2
j_call: TRBJ2-1
v_call: TRBV28
cdr3_length: 15

cdr3_nt: TGTGCCTGGAGACCGAACAGGGGTAATCAGCCCCAGCATTTT
cdr3_aa: CAWRPNRGNQPQHF
clone_size: NA
d_call: TRBD1
j_call: TRBJ1-5
v_call: TRBV30
cdr3_length: 14

cdr3_nt: TGTGCCAGCAGCTTGGCGGGACAGGGGTTCTACGAGCAGTACTTC
cdr3_aa: CASSLAGQGFYEQYF
clone_size: NA
d_call: TRBD1
j_call: TRBJ2-7
v_call: TRBV5-4
cdr3_length: 15

cdr3_nt: TGTGCCAGCCGCTCAGGGGGGATGACGGCTAATGAAAAACTGTTTTTT
cdr3_aa: CASRSGGMTANEKLFF
clone_size: NA
d_call: TRBD1
j_call: TRBJ1-4
v_call: TRBV27
cdr3_length: 16

cdr3_nt: TGTGCCAGCAGTTACTCCCCCGGCTCTGGAAACACCATATATTTT
cdr3_aa: CASSYSPGSGNTIYF
clone_size: NA
d_call: NA
j_call: TRBJ1-3
v_call: TRBV6-6
cdr3_length: 15

cdr3_nt: TGTGCCAGCAGTACACACACCGGACTAGCGGCTTACAATGAGCAGTTCTTC
cdr3_aa: CASSTHTGLAAYNEQFF
clone_size: NA
d_call: TRBD2
j_call: TRBJ2-1
v_call: TRBV28
cdr3_length: 17

cdr3_nt: TGTGCCAGCAGCCCAACAGGAGGGTCCGATACGCAGTATTTT
cdr3_aa: CASSPTGGSDTQYF
clone_size: NA
d_call: NA
j_call: TRBJ2-3
v_call: TRBV7-3
cdr3_length: 14